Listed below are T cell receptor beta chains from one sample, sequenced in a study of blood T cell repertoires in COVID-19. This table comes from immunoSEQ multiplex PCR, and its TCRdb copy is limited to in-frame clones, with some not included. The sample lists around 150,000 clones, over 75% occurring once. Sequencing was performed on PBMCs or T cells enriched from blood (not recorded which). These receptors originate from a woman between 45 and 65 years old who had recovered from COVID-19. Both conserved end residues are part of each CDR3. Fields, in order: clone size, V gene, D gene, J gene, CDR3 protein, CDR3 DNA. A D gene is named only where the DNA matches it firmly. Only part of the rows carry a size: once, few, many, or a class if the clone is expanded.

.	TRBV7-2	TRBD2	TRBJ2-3	CASSLSGGPGDTQYF	TGTGCCAGCAGCTTGAGCGGGGGGCCGGGAGATACGCAGTATTTT
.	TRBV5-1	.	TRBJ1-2	CASSLVAAGSNYGYTF	TGCGCCAGCAGCTTAGTGGCGGCGGGTTCTAACTATGGCTACACCTTC
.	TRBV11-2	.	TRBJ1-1	CASSLRGFTLNTEAFF	TGTGCCAGCAGCTTACGGGGATTCACTTTGAACACTGAAGCTTTCTTT
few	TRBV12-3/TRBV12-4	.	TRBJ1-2	CASSPGQNYGYTF	TGTGCCAGCAGTCCGGGACAAAACTATGGCTACACCTTC
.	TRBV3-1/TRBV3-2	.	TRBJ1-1	CASSSSEDTEAFF	TGTGCCAGCAGCTCTAGCGAAGACACTGAAGCTTTCTTT
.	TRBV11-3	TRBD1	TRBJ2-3	CASSLVWTGGSSTSFDTQYF	TGTGCCAGCAGCTTAGTCTGGACAGGGGGAAGTTCGACCTCTTTCGATACGCAGTATTTT
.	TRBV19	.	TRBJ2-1	CASSTGGHEQFF	TGTGCCAGTTCGACGGGGGGCCATGAGCAGTTCTTC
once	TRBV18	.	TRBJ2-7	CASSTGGFEQYF	TGTGCCAGCTCCACAGGTGGGTTCGAGCAGTACTTC
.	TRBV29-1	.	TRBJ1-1	CSFNIGAEAFF	TGCAGCTTCAATATCGGTGCTGAAGCTTTCTTT
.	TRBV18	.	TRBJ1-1	CASSPTLNTEAFF	TGTGCCAGCTCACCGACACTTAACACTGAAGCTTTCTTT
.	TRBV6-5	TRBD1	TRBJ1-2	CASSSNRGPEDGYTF	TGTGCCAGCAGTTCAAACAGGGGGCCGGAGGATGGCTACACCTTC
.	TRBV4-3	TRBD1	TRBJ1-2	CASSQSDRGGSGYTF	TGCGCCAGCAGCCAATCGGACAGGGGAGGGAGTGGCTACACCTTC
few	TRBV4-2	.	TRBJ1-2	CASSQAGLDYGYTF	TGTGCCAGCAGCCAAGCAGGCTTGGACTATGGCTACACCTTC
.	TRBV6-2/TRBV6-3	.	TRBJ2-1	CASSYPGLGNEQFF	TGTGCCAGCAGTTACCCTGGCCTCGGGAATGAGCAGTTCTTC
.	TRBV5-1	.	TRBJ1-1	CASSSRQSNTEAFF	TGCGCCAGCAGCTCCCGACAGTCGAACACTGAAGCTTTCTTT
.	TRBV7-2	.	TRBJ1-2	CASSLVIVGYGYTF	TGTGCCAGCAGCTTAGTCATCGTCGGCTATGGCTACACCTTC
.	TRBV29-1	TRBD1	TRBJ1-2	CSFTPDRGAGGYTF	TGCAGCTTCACTCCAGACAGGGGGGCCGGTGGCTACACCTTC
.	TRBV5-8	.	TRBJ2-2	CASSLERGVSGTGELFF	TGTGCCAGCAGCTTGGAGCGTGGAGTTTCGGGCACCGGGGAGCTGTTTTTT
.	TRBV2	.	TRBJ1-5	CASSVHGVDSNQPQHF	TGTGCCAGCAGTGTACACGGAGTAGATAGCAATCAGCCCCAGCATTTT
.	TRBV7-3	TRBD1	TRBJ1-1	CASSSTGLSTEAFF	TGTGCCAGCAGCTCGACAGGGCTGAGCACTGAAGCTTTCTTT
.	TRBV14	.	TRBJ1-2	CASSHRGGPYGYTF	TGTGCCAGCAGCCACAGAGGAGGGCCCTATGGCTACACCTTC
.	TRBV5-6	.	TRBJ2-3	CASSRDGNTDTQYF	TGTGCCAGCAGCCGTGACGGGAACACAGATACGCAGTATTTT
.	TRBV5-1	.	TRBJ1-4	CASSAQAGVGDKLFF	TGCGCCAGCAGCGCTCAAGCAGGGGTAGGCGATAAACTGTTTTTT
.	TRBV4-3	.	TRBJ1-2	CASSLGAAGANYGYTF	TGCGCCAGCAGCCTGGGGGCGGCAGGAGCCAACTATGGCTACACCTTC
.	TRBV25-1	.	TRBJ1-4	CASRTWEGEKLFF	TGTGCCAGCAGAACCTGGGAGGGTGAAAAACTGTTTTTT
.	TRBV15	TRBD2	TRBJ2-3	CATVPGGGTDTQYF	TGTGCCACGGTTCCGGGGGGGGGCACAGATACGCAGTATTTT
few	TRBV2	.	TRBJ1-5	CASSADYNQPQHF	TGTGCCAGCAGTGCAGACTACAATCAGCCCCAGCATTTT
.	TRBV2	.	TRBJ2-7	CASRKGRVEQYF	TGTGCCAGCAGGAAAGGGCGGGTGGAGCAGTACTTC
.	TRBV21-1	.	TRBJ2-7	CASSKGKGVCYRGPCEQYF	TGTGCCAGCAGCAAAGGTAAAGGTGTGTGCTACAGGGGGCCCTGCGAGCAGTACTTC
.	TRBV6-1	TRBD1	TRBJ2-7	CASSETWSGGHEQYF	TGTGCCAGCAGTGAAACTTGGTCAGGGGGCCACGAGCAGTACTTC
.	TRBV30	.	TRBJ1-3	CAWGRSISGNTIYF	TGTGCCTGGGGGAGATCGATCTCTGGAAACACCATATATTTT
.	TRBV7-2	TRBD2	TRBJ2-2	CASSLSSGGAVATGELFF	TGTGCCAGCAGCTTATCTAGCGGGGGGGCCGTAGCCACCGGGGAGCTGTTTTTT
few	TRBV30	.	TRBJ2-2	CAWMWGPGELFF	TGTGCCTGGATGTGGGGGCCCGGGGAGCTGTTTTTT
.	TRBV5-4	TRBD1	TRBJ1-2	CASSKGQGEGYGYTF	TGTGCCAGCAGCAAAGGACAGGGCGAAGGCTATGGCTACACCTTC
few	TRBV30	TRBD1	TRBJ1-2	CAWRGDRFIDGYTF	TGTGCCTGGAGGGGGGACAGGTTTATCGATGGCTACACCTTC
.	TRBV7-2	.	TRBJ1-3	CASSLGGITGNTIYF	TGTGCCAGCAGCTTGGGAGGGATCACTGGAAACACCATATATTTT
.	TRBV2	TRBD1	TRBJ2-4	CASSRDRDAAKNIQYF	TGTGCCAGCAGTCGGGACAGGGACGCGGCCAAAAACATTCAGTACTTC
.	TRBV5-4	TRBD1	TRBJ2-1	CASSLTGQGDNEQFF	TGTGCCAGCAGCTTGACGGGACAGGGGGACAATGAGCAGTTCTTC
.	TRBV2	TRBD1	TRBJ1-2	CASRTGTVRNYGYTF	TGTGCCAGCAGAACCGGGACAGTAAGGAACTATGGCTACACCTTC
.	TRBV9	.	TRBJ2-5	CASSPRGGQQETQYF	TGTGCCAGCAGCCCCCGGGGTGGACAGCAAGAGACCCAGTACTTC
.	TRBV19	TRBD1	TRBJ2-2	CASRHRGRDTGELFF	TGTGCCAGTAGGCACAGGGGGCGGGACACCGGGGAGCTGTTTTTT